The following is a TCR beta chain sequence with its context. The data stem from a study of blood T cell repertoires in COVID-19. Study overall: T cells, B-cell-depleted T cells, or PBMCs provided the cDNA or gDNA that served as material.

All enrollees were about 18 to 100 years old and from 20 to 25 US areas. Generated by immunoSEQ multiplex PCR, the TCRdb table keeps only in-frame clones and is missing some. The profile shows some 220,000 clones, roughly 90% of them singletons. Sequencing was performed on PBMCs or T cells enriched from blood (not recorded which). The receptor's source is a woman aged 40 to 55 with acute COVID-19.

The CDR3 protein is CASSFSPDSRTFF. The CDR3 DNA follows: TGTGCCAGCAGTTTTTCCCCCGACAGTCGCACTTTCTTT. The chain recombines TRBV27 with TRBJ1-1; D perhaps matches TRBD1 (5 bases). V was trimmed by 3 bases and J by 12 bases, leaving 17 bases between them. Germline lookup yields CDR1 MNHEY and CDR2 SMNVEV (reference sequence). The CDR3 is made up of 13 amino acids.